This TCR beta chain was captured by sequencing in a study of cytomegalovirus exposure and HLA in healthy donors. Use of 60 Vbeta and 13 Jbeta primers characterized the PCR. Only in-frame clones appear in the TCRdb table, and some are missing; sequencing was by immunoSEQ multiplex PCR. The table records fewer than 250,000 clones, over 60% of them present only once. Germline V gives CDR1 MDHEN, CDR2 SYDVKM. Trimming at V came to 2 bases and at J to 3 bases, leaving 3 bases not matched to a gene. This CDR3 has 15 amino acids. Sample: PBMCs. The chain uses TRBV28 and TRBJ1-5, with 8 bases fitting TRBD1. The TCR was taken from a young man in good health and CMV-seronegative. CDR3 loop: CASSLGTGFNQPQHF. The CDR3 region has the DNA TGTGCCAGCAGTTTAGGGACAGGTTTCAATCAGCCCCAGCATTTT.